Listed below are T cell receptor beta chains from one sample, sequenced in a study of shared clonotypes between healthy human individuals. The method was immunoSEQ multiplex PCR; TCRdb's version includes in-frame clones alone and lacks a portion of them. This table has fewer than 1.6 million clones, roughly 98.5% appearing once. The sequenced sample was naive CD4+ T cells sorted from blood. The receptors shown here come from a man under 40 in good health. The CDR3 runs from the conserved cysteine through the conserved F or W. Each record gives: D gene, clone size, CDR3 length, J gene, V gene, CDR3 DNA, CDR3 protein. D genes are given only for firm matches. A row's size may be missing; if present it is once, few, many or a size class.

NA	once	15	TRBJ1-2	TRBV28	TGTGCCAGCAGTTTAATACAGCCTCTGGGGTATGGCTACACCTTC	CASSLIQPLGYGYTF
NA	NA	15	TRBJ1-1	TRBV28	TGTGCCAGCAGCTCCCTCCGGGACGGGCCCCGAGGGGCTTTCTTT	CASSSLRDGPRGAFF
TRBD1	NA	14	TRBJ2-4	TRBV7-2	TGTGCCAGCAGCTTGGCGTCAGGGGGAAACATTCAGTACTTC	CASSLASGGNIQYF
NA	NA	13	TRBJ1-2	TRBV5-1	TGCGCCAGCAGCTCAGGGACGAGGGATGGCTACACCTTC	CASSSGTRDGYTF
TRBD1	NA	16	TRBJ1-2	TRBV7-2	TGTGCCAGCAGACCCTGGGGGGAGGGGGCAGGCTATGGCTACACCTTC	CASRPWGEGAGYGYTF
TRBD2	NA	14	TRBJ2-2	TRBV2	TGTGCCAGCAGGAGCGCGGGAGGTGCCGGGGAGCTGTTTTTT	CASRSAGGAGELFF
NA	once	12	TRBJ1-1	TRBV19	TGTGCCAGTAGTCGCAAAAACACTGAAGCTTTCTTT	CASSRKNTEAFF
NA	NA	17	TRBJ2-7	TRBV5-1	TGCGCCAGCAGCTTACCCCAGACTAGTGGAATGGAAAACGAGCAGTACTTC	CASSLPQTSGMENEQYF
TRBD2	NA	14	TRBJ2-1	TRBV5-8	TGTGCCAGCAGCTTAGCGGGAGCCTACAATGAGCAGTTCTTC	CASSLAGAYNEQFF
NA	once	12	TRBJ1-5	TRBV5-4	TGTGCCAGCAGCTTGGCCGTTCAGCCCCAGCATTTT	CASSLAVQPQHF
TRBD2	NA	17	TRBJ2-7	TRBV5-1	TGCGCCAGCAGCTTACTGACTAGCGGGAGGTTTACCTACGAGCAGTACTTC	CASSLLTSGRFTYEQYF
TRBD1	NA	15	TRBJ1-2	TRBV28	TGTGCCAGCAGTTTACAGGGACGACAGGGGCTCGGCTACACCTTC	CASSLQGRQGLGYTF
NA	NA	15	TRBJ2-5	TRBV7-8	TGTGCCAGCAGCCCACGAACAGACAGACCGCGGACCCAGTACTTC	CASSPRTDRPRTQYF
TRBD1	NA	15	TRBJ1-5	TRBV27	TGTGCCATCTCGACTCGGGACAGGGTACATCAGCCCCAGCATTTT	CAISTRDRVHQPQHF
NA	NA	13	TRBJ2-5	TRBV19	TGTGCCAGTAGTGACTCGGGGCGGGAGACCCAGTACTTC	CASSDSGRETQYF
NA	NA	16	TRBJ1-2	TRBV4-3	TGCGCCAGCAGCCAAGATCGATGGACGGTTACTTATGGCTACACCTTC	CASSQDRWTVTYGYTF
NA	few	12	TRBJ1-5	TRBV14	TGTGCCAGCAGCCAAGATTTCCAGCCCCAGCATTTT	CASSQDFQPQHF
TRBD1	NA	15	TRBJ2-7	TRBV19	TGTGCCAGTAGTATAGGCGGACAGGGCACCTACGAGCAGTACTTC	CASSIGGQGTYEQYF
TRBD2	NA	16	TRBJ2-7	TRBV7-2	TGTGCCAGCAGGACCGGACTAGCGGGAGGGCCCTACGAGCAGTACTTC	CASRTGLAGGPYEQYF
NA	NA	16	TRBJ2-1	TRBV5-5	TGTGCCAGCAGCTTTTCGCGGGGTTGGACCTACAATGAGCAGTTCTTC	CASSFSRGWTYNEQFF
NA	NA	15	TRBJ2-5	TRBV6-5	TGTGCCAGCAGTTTAAACCGGGACCCCCAAGAGACCCAGTACTTC	CASSLNRDPQETQYF
NA	NA	14	TRBJ2-1	TRBV7-2	TGTGCCAGCAGCTTAGGAGGGAGTCCCAATGAGCAGTTCTTC	CASSLGGSPNEQFF
TRBD1	NA	15	TRBJ2-7	TRBV27	TGTGCCAGCAGGGGACAGGCGCTTGCCCCCTACGAGCAGTACTTC	CASRGQALAPYEQYF
NA	NA	12	TRBJ2-7	TRBV28	TGTGCCAGCACCTCGGCCTCCTACGAGCAGTACTTC	CASTSASYEQYF
NA	NA	14	TRBJ2-1	TRBV5-1	TGCGCCAGCAGCTTTGGTCTAGCTTCCGATGAGCAGTTCTTC	CASSFGLASDEQFF
NA	NA	18	TRBJ2-2	TRBV7-6	TGTGCCAGCAGCTTAAAAGCGGCCGCAGCAGCGAACACCGGGGAGCTGTTTTTT	CASSLKAAAAANTGELFF
NA	NA	14	TRBJ2-1	TRBV18	TGTGCCAGCTTGGCACCCCGAGGGTACAATGAGCAGTTCTTC	CASLAPRGYNEQFF
TRBD2	NA	16	TRBJ2-3	TRBV4-2	TGTGCCAGCAGCCAAGCGCCCGCGGGAGGGACAGATACGCAGTATTTT	CASSQAPAGGTDTQYF
NA	NA	15	TRBJ2-7	TRBV6-1	TGTGCCAGCCCGGGAGGGACAGAAATCTCCTACGAGCAGTACTTC	CASPGGTEISYEQYF
TRBD2	NA	18	TRBJ2-7	TRBV5-1	TGCGCCAGCAGCCTACGCCCCCCTACTAGCGGGAGAAGATACGAGCAGTACTTC	CASSLRPPTSGRRYEQYF
NA	NA	17	TRBJ1-5	TRBV5-5	TGTGCCAGCAGCTTGGCCGTGGTGCCGACAGCCCGTCAGCCCCAGCATTTT	CASSLAVVPTARQPQHF
NA	NA	11	TRBJ1-1	TRBV7-9	TGTGCCAGCAGCTTTTACACTGAAGCTTTCTTT	CASSFYTEAFF
TRBD1	NA	14	TRBJ1-4	TRBV6-5	TGTGCCAGCAGTAGACCGGGACAGTATGAAAAACTGTTTTTT	CASSRPGQYEKLFF
TRBD2	NA	17	TRBJ2-5	TRBV7-7	TGTGCTAGCAGCTTAGAGAGGGACTATACGCCCCAAGAGACCCAGTACTTC	CASSLERDYTPQETQYF
NA	NA	15	TRBJ2-5	TRBV14	TGTGCCAGCAGCCAAGATTGGGGAACAGAAGAGACCCAGTACTTC	CASSQDWGTEETQYF
NA	NA	14	TRBJ1-1	TRBV5-1	TGCGCCAGCAGTCAAAGTAGGGGGAACACTGAAGCTTTCTTT	CASSQSRGNTEAFF
NA	once	16	TRBJ1-5	TRBV27	TGTGCCAGCAGTCCGACCGGAGGGGTGGCCAATCAGCCCCAGCATTTT	CASSPTGGVANQPQHF
NA	NA	11	TRBJ2-7	TRBV5-6	TGTGCCAGCAGCTCGAGGTTTGAGCAGTACTTC	CASSSRFEQYF
TRBD2	NA	15	TRBJ2-7	TRBV6-1	TGTGCCAGCAGACACTCCGGGACTAGCGGGAGGGGACAGTACTTC	CASRHSGTSGRGQYF
TRBD1	NA	14	TRBJ1-2	TRBV5-1	TGCGCCAGCAGCTTGACAGGGGGTAACTATGGCTACACCTTC	CASSLTGGNYGYTF
NA	NA	14	TRBJ2-7	TRBV10-3	TGTGCCATCAGTGGGACTGTCCCCTCCTACGAGCAGTACTTC	CAISGTVPSYEQYF
TRBD1	NA	15	TRBJ1-3	TRBV5-6	TGTGCCAGCAGCGTGGGACAGAGCTCTGGAAACACCATATATTTT	CASSVGQSSGNTIYF
NA	NA	14	TRBJ2-7	TRBV15	TGTGCCACCAGCAGTAGGGCGGCGTCCTACGAGCAGTACTTC	CATSSRAASYEQYF
TRBD2	NA	18	TRBJ2-5	TRBV13	TGTGCCAGCAGCGTCCGGGGACTAGCGTTCGAGGGGCTGGAGACCCAGTACTTC	CASSVRGLAFEGLETQYF
NA	once	13	TRBJ1-2	TRBV18	TGTGCCAGCTCACCAAGGACAGATAATGGCTACACCTTC	CASSPRTDNGYTF
NA	NA	16	TRBJ2-2	TRBV5-1	TGCGCCAGCACCAACCGACAGAGCTTTAACACCGGGGAGCTGTTTTTT	CASTNRQSFNTGELFF
TRBD2	NA	16	TRBJ2-3	TRBV6-5	TGTGCCAGCAGTTACTCGAGCGTAGCGGGAGCAGATACGCAGTATTTT	CASSYSSVAGADTQYF